Listed here is a single T cell receptor (beta chain). Antigen specificity is unknown. Profiled with immunoSEQ multiplex PCR; TCRdb holds only in-frame clones, not every one. The sample consists of some 120,000 clones, approximately 94% of them appearing once. This sample is part of a study of siplizumab effects on memory and regulatory T cells. Broader study findings: Relative to controls at approximately 30%, mappable alloreactive CD4+ clones exhibited a mean Treg-derived proportion of around 65% with siplizumab.

CDR1 is GTSNPN and CDR2 is SVGIG in the germline V gene (reference sequence). The V end lost 2 bases, the J end lost 2 bases, and 18 bases lay between the germline ends. This CDR3 contains 16 residues. The chain uses TRBV30 and TRBJ1-1; D is perhaps TRBD1 (5 bases). Material: non-Treg CD4+ T cells sorted from blood. The receptor was derived from a human donor in good health. Here the CDR3 reads CAWSHLGREQNTEAFF. Here the CDR3 DNA reads TGTGCCTGGAGTCACCTTGGCAGGGAGCAAAACACTGAAGCTTTCTTT.